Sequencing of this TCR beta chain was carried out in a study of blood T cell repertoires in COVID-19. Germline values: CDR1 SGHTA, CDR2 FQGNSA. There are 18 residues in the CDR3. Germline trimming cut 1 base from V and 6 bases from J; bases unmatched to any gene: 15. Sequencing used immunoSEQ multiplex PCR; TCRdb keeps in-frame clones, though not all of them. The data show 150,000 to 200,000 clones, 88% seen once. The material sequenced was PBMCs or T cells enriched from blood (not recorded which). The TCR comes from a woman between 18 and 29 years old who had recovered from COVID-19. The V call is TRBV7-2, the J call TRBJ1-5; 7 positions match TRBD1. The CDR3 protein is CASSLVPGTELLSQPQHF. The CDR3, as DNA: TGTGCCAGCAGCTTAGTCCCCGGGACAGAACTTCTCAGTCAGCCCCAGCATTTT.